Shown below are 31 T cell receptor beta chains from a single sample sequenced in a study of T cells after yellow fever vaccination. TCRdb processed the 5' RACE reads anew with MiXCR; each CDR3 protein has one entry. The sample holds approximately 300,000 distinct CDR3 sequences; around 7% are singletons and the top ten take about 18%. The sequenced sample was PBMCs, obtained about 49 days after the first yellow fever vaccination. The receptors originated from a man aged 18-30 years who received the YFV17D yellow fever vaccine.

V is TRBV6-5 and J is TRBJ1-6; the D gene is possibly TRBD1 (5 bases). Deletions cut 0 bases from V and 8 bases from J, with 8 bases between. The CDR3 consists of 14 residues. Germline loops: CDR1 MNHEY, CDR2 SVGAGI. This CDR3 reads CASSYSPGDSPLHF. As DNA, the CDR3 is TGTGCCAGCAGTTACTCGCCGGGGGATTCACCCCTCCACTTT.

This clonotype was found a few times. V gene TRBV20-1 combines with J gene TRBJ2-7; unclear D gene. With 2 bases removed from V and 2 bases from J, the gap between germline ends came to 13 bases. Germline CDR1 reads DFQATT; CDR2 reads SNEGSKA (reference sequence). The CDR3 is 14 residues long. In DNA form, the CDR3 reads TGCAGTGCTAGAAGTCGTTATCTACCCTACGAGCAGTACGTC. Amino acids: CSARSRYLPYEQYV.

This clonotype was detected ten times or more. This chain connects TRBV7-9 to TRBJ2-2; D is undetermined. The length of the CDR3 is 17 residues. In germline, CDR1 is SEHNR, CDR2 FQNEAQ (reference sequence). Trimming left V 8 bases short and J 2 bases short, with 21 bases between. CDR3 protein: CASRNWVGRHNTGELFF. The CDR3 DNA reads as TGTGCCAGCCGAAATTGGGTCGGGCGTCACAACACCGGGGAGCTGTTTTTT.

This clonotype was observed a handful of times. The CDR3 region is CAISEVGDEQFF. CDR3 nucleotides: TGTGCCATCAGTGAAGTGGGGGATGAGCAGTTCTTC. The J gene is TRBJ2-1, the V gene TRBV10-3; either TRBD1 or TRBD2 may supply D (5 bases each). CDR3 length: 12 residues. Germline V gene lookup returns CDR1 ENHRY and CDR2 SYGVKD. The V and J ends lost 3 bases and 8 bases respectively, with 8 bases between them.

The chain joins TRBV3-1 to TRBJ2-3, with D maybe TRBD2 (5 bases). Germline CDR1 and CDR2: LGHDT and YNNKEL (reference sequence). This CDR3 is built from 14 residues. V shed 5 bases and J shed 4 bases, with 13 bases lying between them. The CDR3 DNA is TGTGCCAGCAGCTTCACCGCCGGGGCAGATACGCAGTATTTT. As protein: CASSFTAGADTQYF.

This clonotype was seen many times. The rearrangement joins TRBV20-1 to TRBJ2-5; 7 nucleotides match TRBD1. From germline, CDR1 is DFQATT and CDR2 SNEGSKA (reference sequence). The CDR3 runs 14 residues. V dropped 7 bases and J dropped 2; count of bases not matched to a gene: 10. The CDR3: CSGNHGTAQETQYF. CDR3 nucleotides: TGCAGTGGGAATCACGGGACAGCTCAAGAGACCCAGTACTTC.

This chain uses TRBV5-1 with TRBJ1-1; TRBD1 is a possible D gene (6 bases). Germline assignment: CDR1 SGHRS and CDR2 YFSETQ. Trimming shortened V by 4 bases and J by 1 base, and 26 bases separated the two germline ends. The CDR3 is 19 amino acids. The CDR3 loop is CASSHYRGLGFLTNTEAFF. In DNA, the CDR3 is TGCGCCAGCAGCCATTACCGGGGGCTGGGGTTTTTAACGAACACTGAAGCTTTCTTT.

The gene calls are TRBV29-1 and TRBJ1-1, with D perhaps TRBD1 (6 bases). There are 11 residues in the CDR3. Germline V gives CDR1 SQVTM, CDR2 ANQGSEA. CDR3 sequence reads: CSVRQGTEAFF. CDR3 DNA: TGCAGTGTACGGCAGGGGACTGAAGCTTTCTTT.

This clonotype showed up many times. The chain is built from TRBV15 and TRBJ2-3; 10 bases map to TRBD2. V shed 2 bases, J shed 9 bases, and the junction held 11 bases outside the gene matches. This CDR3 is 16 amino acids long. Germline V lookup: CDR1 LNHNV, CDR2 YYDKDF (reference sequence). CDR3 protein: CATSRLGTSVGRTQYF. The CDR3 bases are TGTGCCACCAGCAGACTTGGGACTAGCGTCGGGAGGACGCAGTATTTT. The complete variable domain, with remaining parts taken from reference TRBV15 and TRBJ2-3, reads DAMVIQNPRYQVTQFGKPVTLSCSQTLNHNVMYWYQQKSSQAPKLLFHYYDKDFNNEADTPDNFQSRRPNTSFCFLDIRSPGLGDTAMYLCATSRLGTSVGRTQYFGPGTRLTVL.

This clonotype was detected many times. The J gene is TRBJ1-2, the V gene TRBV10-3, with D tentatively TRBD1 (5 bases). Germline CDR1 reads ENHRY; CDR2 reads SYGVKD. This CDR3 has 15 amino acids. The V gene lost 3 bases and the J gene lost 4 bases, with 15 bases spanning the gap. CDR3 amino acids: CAISDPWSRVYGYTF. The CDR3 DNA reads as TGTGCCATCAGTGACCCATGGTCCAGGGTCTATGGCTACACCTTC.

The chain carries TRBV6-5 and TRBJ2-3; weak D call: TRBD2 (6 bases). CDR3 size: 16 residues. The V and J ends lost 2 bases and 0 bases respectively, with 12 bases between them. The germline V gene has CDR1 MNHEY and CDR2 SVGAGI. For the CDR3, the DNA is TGTGCCAGCAGTTACAGGGCGGGGACTAGCACAGATACGCAGTATTTT. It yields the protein CASSYRAGTSTDTQYF.

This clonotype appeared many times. The CDR3 sequence is CASRGVGELFF. Here the CDR3 DNA reads TGTGCCAGTCGAGGGGTCGGGGAGCTGTTTTTT. The chain links TRBV7-9 to TRBJ2-2, with D perhaps TRBD1 or TRBD2 (5 bases each). The V and J ends lost 9 bases and 7 bases respectively, with 9 bases between them. Germline V gene sequence: CDR1 SEHNR, CDR2 FQNEAQ (reference sequence). The CDR3 contains 11 residues.

This CDR3 reads CASSQDLTSGGQTYEQYF. The CDR3, as DNA: TGCGCCAGCAGCCAAGATCTAACTAGCGGGGGCCAAACCTACGAGCAGTACTTC. This rearrangement joins TRBV4-3 to TRBJ2-7; 11 bases agree with TRBD2. Germline V lookup: CDR1 LGHNA, CDR2 YSLEER. The CDR3 runs 18 residues. V shed 0 bases, J shed 2 bases, and the junction held 9 bases outside the gene matches.

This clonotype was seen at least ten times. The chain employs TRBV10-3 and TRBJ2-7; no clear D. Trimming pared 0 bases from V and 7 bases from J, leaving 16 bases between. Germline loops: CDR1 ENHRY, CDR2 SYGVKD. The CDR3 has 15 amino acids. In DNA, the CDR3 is TGTGCCATCAGTGAGTCGGTAGGCCAGGTCGGGGAGCAGTACTTC. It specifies CAISESVGQVGEQYF.

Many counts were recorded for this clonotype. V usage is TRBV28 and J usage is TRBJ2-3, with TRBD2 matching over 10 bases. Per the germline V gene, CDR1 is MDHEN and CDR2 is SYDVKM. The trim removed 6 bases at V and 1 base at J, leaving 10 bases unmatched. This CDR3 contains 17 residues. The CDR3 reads CASSPLLAGFGTDTQYF. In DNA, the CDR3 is TGTGCCAGCAGCCCCCTACTAGCGGGGTTCGGCACAGATACGCAGTATTTT.

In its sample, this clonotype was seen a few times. The DNA of the CDR3 is TGTGCCAGCAGCCTCCGGACTAGCGGGGATTACAATGAGCAGTTCTTC. This codes for CASSLRTSGDYNEQFF. J is TRBJ2-1 and V is TRBV3-1, with TRBD2 matching 12 bases. CDR1 and CDR2 (germline): LGHDT, YNNKEL (reference sequence). The CDR3 has 16 residues. V shed 4 bases and J 4 bases; nucleotides not matched to a gene: 5.

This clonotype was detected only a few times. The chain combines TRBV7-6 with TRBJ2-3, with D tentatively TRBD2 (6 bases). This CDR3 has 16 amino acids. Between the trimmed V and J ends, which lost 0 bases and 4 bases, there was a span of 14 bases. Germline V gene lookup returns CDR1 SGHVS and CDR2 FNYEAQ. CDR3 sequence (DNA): TGTGCCAGCAGCTTAGCGCGATCGGGGGTGGCAGATACGCAGTATTTT. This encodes CASSLARSGVADTQYF.

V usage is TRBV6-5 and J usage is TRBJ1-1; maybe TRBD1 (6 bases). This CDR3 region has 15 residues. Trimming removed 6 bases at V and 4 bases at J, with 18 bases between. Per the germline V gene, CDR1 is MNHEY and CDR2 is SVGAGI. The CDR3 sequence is CASSLTRYRATEAFF. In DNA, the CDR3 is TGTGCCAGCAGCCTTACGAGGTACAGGGCCACTGAAGCTTTCTTT.

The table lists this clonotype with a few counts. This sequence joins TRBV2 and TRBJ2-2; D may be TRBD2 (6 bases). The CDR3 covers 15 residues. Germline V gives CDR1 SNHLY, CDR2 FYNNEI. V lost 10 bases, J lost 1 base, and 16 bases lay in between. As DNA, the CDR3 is TGTGCCACCAAACCCCAGGGAGGGAACACCGGGGAGCTGTTTTTT. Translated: CATKPQGGNTGELFF.

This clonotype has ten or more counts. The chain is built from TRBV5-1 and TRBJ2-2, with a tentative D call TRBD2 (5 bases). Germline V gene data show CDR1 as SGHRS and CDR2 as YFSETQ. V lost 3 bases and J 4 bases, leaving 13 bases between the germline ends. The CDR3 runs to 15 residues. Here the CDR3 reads CASSSDPAGTGELFF. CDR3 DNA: TGCGCCAGCAGCTCGGACCCGGCGGGCACCGGGGAGCTGTTTTTT. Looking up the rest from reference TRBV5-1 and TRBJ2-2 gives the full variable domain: KAGVTQTPRYLIKTRGQQVTLSCSPISGHRSVSWYQQTPGQGLQFLFEYFSETQRNKGNFPGRFSGRQFSNSRSEMNVSTLELGDSALYLCASSSDPAGTGELFFGEGSRLTVL.

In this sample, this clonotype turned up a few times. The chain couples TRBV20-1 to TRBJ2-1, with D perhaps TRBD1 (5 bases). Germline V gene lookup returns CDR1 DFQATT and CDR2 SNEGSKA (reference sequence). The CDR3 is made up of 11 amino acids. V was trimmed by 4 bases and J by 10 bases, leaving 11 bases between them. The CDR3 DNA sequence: TGCAGTGCTACCGCGACAGACGAGCAGTTCTTC. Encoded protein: CSATATDEQFF.

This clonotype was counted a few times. This CDR3 reads CASSRGRQGYTGELFF. The CDR3 nucleotides are TGCGCCAGCAGCCGAGGGAGACAGGGATACACCGGGGAGCTGTTTTTT. The gene calls are TRBV4-3 and TRBJ2-2; TRBD1 matches 7 bases. The germline CDR1 and CDR2 sequences are LGHNA and YSLEER. Trimming took 4 bases from V and 3 from J; bases not matched to a gene: 8. The CDR3 is made up of 16 amino acids.

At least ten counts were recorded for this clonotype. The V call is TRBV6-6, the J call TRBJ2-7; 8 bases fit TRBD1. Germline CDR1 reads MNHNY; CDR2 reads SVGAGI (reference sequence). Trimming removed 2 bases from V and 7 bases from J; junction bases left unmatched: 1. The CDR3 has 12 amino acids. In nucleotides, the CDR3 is TGTGCCAGCAGTTACCGGGACAGGGAGCAGTACGTC. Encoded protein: CASSYRDREQYV.

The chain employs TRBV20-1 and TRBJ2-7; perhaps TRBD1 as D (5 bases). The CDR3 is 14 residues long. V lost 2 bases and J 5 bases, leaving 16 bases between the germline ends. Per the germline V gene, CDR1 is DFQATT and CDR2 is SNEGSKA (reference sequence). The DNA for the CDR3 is TGCAGTGCTAGACAGGGCCAGGGTAGCCACGAGCAGTACTTC. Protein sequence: CSARQGQGSHEQYF.

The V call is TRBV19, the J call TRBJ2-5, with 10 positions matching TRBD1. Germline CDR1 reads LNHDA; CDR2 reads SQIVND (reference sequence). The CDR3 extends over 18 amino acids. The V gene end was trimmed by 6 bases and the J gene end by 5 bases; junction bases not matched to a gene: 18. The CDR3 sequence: CASSLSSLTGGVGETQYF. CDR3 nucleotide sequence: TGTGCCAGTAGCCTATCCTCCTTGACAGGGGGCGTGGGGGAGACCCAGTACTTC. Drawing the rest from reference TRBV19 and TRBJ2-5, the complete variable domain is DGGITQSPKYLFRKEGQNVTLSCEQNLNHDAMYWYRQDPGQGLRLIYYSQIVNDFQKGDIAEGYSVSREKKESFPLTVTSAQKNPTAFYLCASSLSSLTGGVGETQYFGPGTRLLVL.

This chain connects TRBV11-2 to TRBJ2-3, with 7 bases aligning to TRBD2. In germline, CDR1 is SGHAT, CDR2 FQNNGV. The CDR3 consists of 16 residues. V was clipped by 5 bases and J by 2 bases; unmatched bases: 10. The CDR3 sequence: CASSLPPSGYTDTQYF. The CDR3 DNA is TGTGCCAGCAGCCTTCCTCCTAGCGGATACACAGATACGCAGTATTTT.

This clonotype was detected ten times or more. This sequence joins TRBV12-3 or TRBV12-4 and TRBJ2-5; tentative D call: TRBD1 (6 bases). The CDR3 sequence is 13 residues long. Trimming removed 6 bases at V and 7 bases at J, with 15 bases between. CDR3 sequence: CASRETGSGTQYF. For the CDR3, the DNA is TGTGCCAGCAGGGAGACAGGTTCGGGGACCCAGTACTTC.

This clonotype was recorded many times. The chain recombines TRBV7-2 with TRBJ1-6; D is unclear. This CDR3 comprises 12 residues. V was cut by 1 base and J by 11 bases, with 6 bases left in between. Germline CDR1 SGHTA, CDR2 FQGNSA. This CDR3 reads CASSLDLAPLHF. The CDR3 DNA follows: TGTGCCAGCAGCTTAGACCTCGCACCCCTCCACTTT.

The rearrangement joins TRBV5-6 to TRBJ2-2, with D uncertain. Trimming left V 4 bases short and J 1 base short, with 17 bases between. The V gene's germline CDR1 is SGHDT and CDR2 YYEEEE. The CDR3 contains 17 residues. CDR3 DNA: TGTGCCAGCAGCCTCCCCCCCACGGCGCGGAACACCGGGGAGCTGTTTTTT. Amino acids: CASSLPPTARNTGELFF.

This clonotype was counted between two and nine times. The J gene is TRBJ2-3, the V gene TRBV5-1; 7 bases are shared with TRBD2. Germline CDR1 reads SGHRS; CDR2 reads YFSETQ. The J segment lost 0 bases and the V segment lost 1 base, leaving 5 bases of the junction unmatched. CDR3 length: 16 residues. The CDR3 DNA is TGCGCCAGCAGCTTGTCCCTAGCGGCTAGCACAGATACGCAGTATTTT. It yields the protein CASSLSLAASTDTQYF.

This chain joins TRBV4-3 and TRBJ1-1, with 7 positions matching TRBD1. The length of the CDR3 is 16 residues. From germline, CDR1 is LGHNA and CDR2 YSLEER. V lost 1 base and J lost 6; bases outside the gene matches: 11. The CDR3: CASSQALFRGRAEAFF. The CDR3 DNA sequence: TGCGCCAGCAGCCAAGCACTGTTTAGGGGGCGAGCTGAAGCTTTCTTT.